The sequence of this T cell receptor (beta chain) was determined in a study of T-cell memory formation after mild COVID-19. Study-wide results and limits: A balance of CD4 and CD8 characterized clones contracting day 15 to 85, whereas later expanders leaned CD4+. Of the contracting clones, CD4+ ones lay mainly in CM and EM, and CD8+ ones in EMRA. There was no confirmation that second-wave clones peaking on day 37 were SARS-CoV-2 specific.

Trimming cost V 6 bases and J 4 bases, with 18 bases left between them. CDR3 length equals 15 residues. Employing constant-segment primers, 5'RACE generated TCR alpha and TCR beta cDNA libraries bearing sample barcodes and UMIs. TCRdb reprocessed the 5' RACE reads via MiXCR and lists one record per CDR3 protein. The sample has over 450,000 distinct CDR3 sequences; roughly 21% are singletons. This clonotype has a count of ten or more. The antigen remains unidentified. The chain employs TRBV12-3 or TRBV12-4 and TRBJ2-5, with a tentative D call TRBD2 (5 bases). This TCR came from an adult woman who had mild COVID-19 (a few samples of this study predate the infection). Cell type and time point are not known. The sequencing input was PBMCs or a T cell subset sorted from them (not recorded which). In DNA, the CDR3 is TGTGCCAGCAGGGAAAGCGGTTGGCGCTCAGAGACCCAGTACTTC. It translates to CASRESGWRSETQYF.